This T cell receptor (beta chain) stems from a study of T cell repertoires in aging, cancer and after chemotherapy (dated by TCRdb to about 2019). About the study as a whole: The donors fell into six age groups ranging from 30 or younger to 70 or older, and each group had at least three individuals. The study profiled peripheral blood TCR beta repertoires from healthy donors and cancer patients to examine immunoaging and T cell reconstitution after chemotherapy. Some 9 million TCR reads were contained in the full dataset. Alongside 95 healthy donors serving as a reference group, the cohort included some 210 cancer patients, of whom about 93 had hematological cancers and some 130 had solid cancers. In the solid tumor group, paired pre- and post-chemotherapy samples were obtained from brain tumor (glioblastoma) patients receiving temozolomide-based therapy. Overall results and qualifications from the work: The authors noted that the repertoire data do not allow conclusions about immunological memory after chemotherapy. Compared with age-matched healthy donors, untreated patients with either hematological or solid cancers had significantly lower TCR diversity in the blood along with higher clonality. In healthy donors, the drop in TCR diversity with age came mainly from a loss of richness, whereas in cancer patients a loss of evenness also played a part. Median generation probability increased over the chemotherapy interval in both cancer cohorts, suggesting repertoire reconstitution through rebound thymic output.

Instead of sorted cells or RNA, genomic DNA extracted from peripheral blood served as the source for amplifying TCR beta rearrangements. Using a mixed TRB-A/B primer pool, multiplex touch-down PCR amplified rearranged TRB sequences covering the V, D and J segments. Illumina adapters and sample indices were attached to the amplicons through two consecutive PCR reactions run with Phusion HS II polymerase. Amplicons were gel-purified using the NucleoSpin Gel and PCR Clean-up kit and were subsequently checked with Qubit and an Agilent 2100 Bioanalyzer. Sequencing of the libraries was done on an Illumina MiSeq with paired-end, single-indexed 600-cycle runs. Under the source paper's analysis protocol: MiXCR versions 2.12 and 3.0.5 were used to process the TRB sequences. Each unique CDR3 nucleotide sequence counted as one clone, and only productive sequences with at least two reads were retained. Shannon diversity, evenness, clonality (one minus evenness), and alpha-parameterized diversity profiles from alpha 0 to 5 were included as repertoire metrics. The IGoR algorithm was used to calculate generation probabilities for clones in the paired samples taken before and after chemotherapy. TCRdb took the public reads, trimmed them with fastp at Q25, ran MiXCR for clone calling and kept in-frame beta chains. When rows share a CDR3 protein, they turn into one entry using the most common DNA and genes. The V and J calls reflect TCRdb's pipeline rather than the authors' work. This sample lists fewer than 3,000 distinct CDR3 sequences; about 45% were detected once. The ten most abundant clones make up around 40% of the sample.

Points on this clonotype: Its antigen is currently not known. Nothing much larger sits one base from this clone, and base qualities are not available.

Trimming removed 7 bases from V and 8 bases from J, leaving 14 bases between the germline ends. CDR1 and CDR2 were assigned from the germline V gene as SNHLY and FYNNEI. Taken from cysteine to phenylalanine, the CDR3 has 13 residues. Of all the DNA, just the CDR3 is kept, 39 bases in frame from base 1. The chain is encoded by TRBV2 joined to TRBJ1-4, with the identity of the D gene unclear. The TCR comes from a human donor with a solid tumor. Sequenced material: blood. The CDR3 loop reads CASKGLKGEKLFF. The DNA sequence is TGTGCCAGCAAAGGGCTTAAGGGCGAAAAACTGTTTTTT.